This passage covers 8 T cell receptor beta chains from one sample sequenced in a study of cytotoxic CD8 clonotypes in ibrutinib-treated CLL. Libraries were prepared by immunoSEQ multiplex PCR; TCRdb keeps only in-frame clonotypes and omits some of them. The sample has hundreds of thousands of clones, less than 75% seen once. Sequencing was performed on PBMCs, taken after 24 months of ibrutinib treatment. All receptors come from a human donor with chronic lymphocytic leukemia.

This clone has just a few counts. The chain combines TRBV18 with TRBJ1-1, with D perhaps matching TRBD1 (5 bases). This CDR3 spans 13 amino acids. Trimming took off 4 bases at V and 4 bases at J, with 10 bases between the two ends. Germline V gene data show CDR1 as KGHSH and CDR2 as LQKENI. The CDR3 region is CASSRIDSTEAFF. Written as DNA, the CDR3 is TGTGCCAGCTCACGGATTGACAGCACTGAAGCTTTCTTT.

This clone was counted only a few times. The gene calls are TRBV30 and TRBJ2-3, with TRBD2 as a possible D gene (5 bases). The V end was cut by 3 bases, the J end by 3 bases, with 16 bases between. Germline CDR1 reads GTSNPN; CDR2 reads SVGIG (reference sequence). There are 15 residues in the CDR3. The CDR3 DNA reads TGTGCCTGGAGCAAGGCAGGACTGGGAACAGATACGCAGTATTTT. This translates into CAWSKAGLGTDTQYF.

This rearrangement joins TRBV6-5 to TRBJ2-5, with 12 bases that match TRBD1. Germline values: CDR1 MNHEY, CDR2 SVGAGI. The CDR3 runs 14 residues. J gave up 4 bases and V 7 bases, and 4 bases lay outside the gene matches. CDR3 amino acids: CASTGDRGRETQYF. The CDR3 nucleotides read TGTGCCAGCACTGGGGACAGGGGGCGAGAGACCCAGTACTTC.

The chain joins TRBV30 to TRBJ2-1; TRBD1 is a possible D gene (5 bases). The germline CDR1 and CDR2 sequences are GTSNPN and SVGIG (reference sequence). V lost 3 bases, J lost 7 bases, and 13 bases lay in between. The length of the CDR3 is 13 residues. This CDR3 reads CAWRANPGNEQFF. The CDR3 DNA reads TGTGCCTGGAGGGCCAATCCAGGGAATGAGCAGTTCTTC. The complete variable domain, with remaining parts taken from reference TRBV30 and TRBJ2-1, reads SQTIHQWPATLVQPVGSPLSLECTVEGTSNPNLYWYRQAAGRGLQLLFYSVGIGQISSEVPQNLSASRPQDRQFILSSKKLLLSDSGFYLCAWRANPGNEQFFGPGTRLTVL.

The V call is TRBV6-5, the J call TRBJ2-3; 7 bases agree with TRBD1. The germline V gene encodes CDR1 MNHEY and CDR2 SVGAGI. The CDR3 has 14 amino acids. V lost 6 bases to trimming and J lost 0 bases; unmatched junction nucleotides: 3. The CDR3 nucleotides are TGTGCCAGCAGACAGGGGACAAGCACAGATACGCAGTATTTT. Translated: CASRQGTSTDTQYF.

The chain is built from TRBV7-2 and TRBJ2-2, with D maybe TRBD2 (9 bases). This CDR3 region has 15 residues. V lost 7 bases to trimming and J lost 6 bases, with 18 bases between them. Germline CDR1 reads SGHTA; CDR2 reads FQGNSA. CDR3 region: CASTQGAGGPGELFF. DNA for the CDR3: TGTGCCAGCACCCAGGGGGCGGGAGGGCCCGGGGAGCTGTTTTTT.

The V call is TRBV18, the J call TRBJ2-7, with 9 bases fitting TRBD2. Trimming cost V 1 base and J 3 bases; bases outside gene matches: 4. Germline V lookup: CDR1 KGHSH, CDR2 LQKENI. This CDR3 has 15 residues. CDR3 sequence: CASSPLPSGNYEQYF. CDR3 sequence (DNA): TGTGCCAGCTCACCACTGCCTAGCGGGAACTACGAGCAGTACTTC.

V and J are TRBV6-5 and TRBJ2-2; D unclear. Between the trimmed V and J ends, which lost 3 bases and 5 bases, there was a span of 4 bases. CDR1 is MNHEY and CDR2 is SVGAGI in the germline V gene. The CDR3 extends over 12 amino acids. CDR3 residues: CASSYSTGELFF. The CDR3 DNA reads as TGTGCCAGCAGTTATAGTACCGGGGAGCTGTTTTTT.